This T cell receptor beta chain derives from a study of response to subunit inactivated influenza vaccine. Study results and limitations: The authors suggested that few new T cells are recruited per seasonal influenza vaccination.

Worth noting for this clonotype: Its antigen is still unknown. This may be a read error, as it is one base from a much larger clone.

The CDR3 sequence is 12 residues long. Germline V gene lookup returns CDR1 SQVTM and CDR2 ANQGSEA. TCRdb re-called the RT-PCR reads through MiXCR, storing one row per CDR3 protein. The sample lists 300,000 to 350,000 distinct CDR3 sequences, around a fifth seen once, with more than 8.5% in the top ten. The chain joins TRBV29-1 to TRBJ1-4; no definite D call. Sample: PBMCs from blood, taken about 20 months after vaccination. This sequence was found in a man aged 50 to 69 who received an inactivated influenza vaccine. Here the CDR3 DNA reads TGCAGCGTTGGTTCAACTAATGATAAACTGTTTTTT. Translation gives CSVGSTNDKLFF.